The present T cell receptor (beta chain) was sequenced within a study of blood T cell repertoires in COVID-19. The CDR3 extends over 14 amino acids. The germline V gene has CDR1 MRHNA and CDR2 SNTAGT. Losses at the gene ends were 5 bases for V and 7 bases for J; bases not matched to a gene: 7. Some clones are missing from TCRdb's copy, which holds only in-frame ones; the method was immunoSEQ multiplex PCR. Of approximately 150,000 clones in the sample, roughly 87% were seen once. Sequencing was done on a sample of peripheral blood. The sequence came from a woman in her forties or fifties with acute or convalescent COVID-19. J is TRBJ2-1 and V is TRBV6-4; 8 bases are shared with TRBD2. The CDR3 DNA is TGTGCCAGCAGTCCTACTAAGCGGGGGAATGAGCAGTTCTTC. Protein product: CASSPTKRGNEQFF.